The 9 T cell receptor beta chains listed next were all sequenced from one sample in a study of metastatic and nonmetastatic thyroid tumors. From the PCR reads, TCRdb re-called clones with MiXCR. The sample has roughly 70,000 clones; around 18% are singletons. No patient had received any treatment before thyroid surgery. The sequenced material came from blood. The receptors were sampled from a female donor with papillary thyroid cancer or a benign thyroid nodule (not recorded which). Some clones in this sample may be carry-over from other donors' samples.

The chain combines TRBV30 with TRBJ1-2; D is perhaps TRBD1 (5 bases). Between the trimmed V and J ends, which lost 4 bases and 2 bases, there was a span of 8 bases. Germline CDR1 reads GTSNPN; CDR2 reads SVGIG (reference sequence). The CDR3 length is 12 residues. The CDR3 protein is CAWKDKNYGYTF. DNA of the CDR3: TGTGCCTGGAAGGACAAAAACTATGGCTACACCTTC.

This clone was picked up many times. The DNA of the CDR3 is TGTGCCAGCTCACCACCCGTTATGGCCGCCCCCTACAATGAGCAGTTCTTC. Its protein product is CASSPPVMAAPYNEQFF. V is TRBV18 and J is TRBJ2-1; D is unclear. Germline V gene lookup returns CDR1 KGHSH and CDR2 LQKENI. Trimming stripped 0 bases from V and 2 bases from J, with 14 bases between. This CDR3 comprises 17 residues.

Only a few counts were recorded for this clone. One junction end disagrees with the germline gene, perhaps due to a read error. This chain uses TRBV12-3 or TRBV12-4 with TRBJ1-5; D uncertain. CDR3 length: 18 residues. CDR3 in DNA: TGTGCCAGCAGCCCGCCTGGAAAGTCTGGGTACTGGCAATCAGCCCCAGCATTT. Translation: CASSPPGKSGYWQSAPAF.

This clone was seen many times. The V call is TRBV28, the J call TRBJ2-1, with TRBD1 as a possible D gene (6 bases). The CDR3 totals 15 residues. The germline V and J ends were trimmed by 5 bases and 0 bases, with 11 bases remaining between them. The V gene's germline CDR1 is MDHEN and CDR2 SYDVKM. CDR3 protein: CASSPTGFSYNEQFF. CDR3 coding DNA: TGTGCCAGCAGTCCCACAGGGTTCTCCTACAATGAGCAGTTCTTC.

In this sample, this clone turned up many times. This sample also contains other DNA sequences that code for the same CDR3. The chain has TRBV10-1 and TRBJ2-1; TRBD1 might be the D (7 bases). From germline, CDR1 is WNHNN and CDR2 SYGVQD (reference sequence). This CDR3 region has 17 residues. Trimming left V 1 base short and J 2 bases short, with 15 bases between. DNA of the CDR3: TGCGCCAGCAGTGAGTTTGCAGGGGGGCTAGCCTACAATGAGCAGTTCTTC. Its protein product is CASSEFAGGLAYNEQFF.

This clone was detected many times. The rearrangement links TRBV6-1 to TRBJ1-2, with TRBD1 identical over 9 bases. Germline values: CDR1 MNHNS, CDR2 SASEGT. This CDR3 is built from 17 residues. The V and J ends lost 5 bases and 3 bases, in that order; junction bases with no gene match: 13. CDR3: CASSRTGQGGEDYGYTF. CDR3 DNA sequence: TGTGCCAGCAGTCGCACGGGACAGGGAGGAGAGGACTATGGCTACACCTTC.

This clone has only a few counts. This chain joins TRBV6-1 and TRBJ2-7, with 7 bases matching TRBD1. Germline CDR1 is MNHNS and CDR2 is SASEGT. V lost 8 bases, J lost 2 bases, and 3 bases stayed unmatched. The CDR3 extends over 12 amino acids. The CDR3 region has the DNA TGTGCCAGCTACGACAGGGCCTACGAGCAGTACTTC. Protein: CASYDRAYEQYF.

The sample holds many counts of this clone. The chain joins TRBV28 to TRBJ1-6, with D uncertain. Germline V CDR1 and CDR2: MDHEN, SYDVKM. The V and J ends lost 2 bases and 8 bases respectively, with 4 bases between them. This CDR3 is built from 12 residues. CDR3 in DNA: TGTGCCAGCAGTTTAATGGATTCACCCCTCCACTTT. It encodes CASSLMDSPLHF. Drawing the rest from reference TRBV28 and TRBJ1-6, the complete variable domain is DVKVTQSSRYLVKRTGEKVFLECVQDMDHENMFWYRQDPGLGLRLIYFSYDVKMKEKGDIPEGYSVSREKKERFSLILESASTNQTSMYLCASSLMDSPLHFGNGTRLTVT.

In the case of this clone: At one end the junction does not follow the germline gene, possibly because of a read error. The rearrangement joins TRBV20-1 to TRBJ1-5; a weak D match, TRBD1 (5 bases). This CDR3 contains 13 residues. From germline, CDR1 is DFQATT and CDR2 SNEGSKA (reference sequence). The CDR3 DNA reads TGCAGTGCTAAGGGTGGAGGGGAACAGCCCCAACATTTT. Protein product: CSAKGGGEQPQHF.